This T cell receptor (beta chain) is from a study of tumor and adjacent non-tumor tissue in lung cancer. Findings and limits, study-wide: Normal lung showed higher cumulative top 100 clone frequency than tumor. Tumor tissue had significantly higher TCR diversity than normal lung.

The library came from three nested PCR rounds adapted from ARM-PCR protocols. TCRdb re-called the multiplex PCR reads with MiXCR, one entry per CDR3 protein. The table shows approximately 100,000 distinct CDR3 sequences, with about 63% occurring only once. RNA was extracted from bulk tissue without any cell sorting. This non-tumor lung sample came from over 3 cm beyond the tumor edge. Trimming took 5 bases from V and 3 from J, leaving 5 bases between them. This CDR3 contains 12 residues. Germline V gene lookup returns CDR1 MNHEY and CDR2 SVGAGI. This clonotype was seen repeatedly, ten times or more. What it binds is not known.

This sequence was found in a man aged 60-69 years with non-small cell lung cancer. Material: distant non-tumor lung tissue. The chain links TRBV6-5 to TRBJ1-3, with D uncertain. The CDR3 bases are TGTGCCAGCAGTCCCAATGGAAACACCATATATTTT. This translates into CASSPNGNTIYF.